This is a list of T cell receptor beta chains from one sample in a study of cytomegalovirus exposure and HLA in healthy donors. Produced via immunoSEQ multiplex PCR; TCRdb's table is partial and in-frame only. In the table there are 130,000 or so clones, more than 60% of which are singletons. The sequenced material came from PBMCs. These receptors originate from a man aged 35 to 55 in good health and CMV-seronegative. Each CDR3 is given with its conserved first and last residue. Each record gives: D gene, V gene, clone size, CDR3 length, J gene, CDR3 DNA, CDR3 protein. A D gene is named only where the DNA matches it firmly. Clone size, where shown, is once, few, many, or a class for clones that have expanded.

d_call: .
v_call: TRBV14
clone_size: .
cdr3_length: 14
j_call: TRBJ2-7
cdr3_nt: TGTGCCAGCAGCCACCCTGTTTCCTCCTACGAGCAGTACTTC
cdr3_aa: CASSHPVSSYEQYF

d_call: .
v_call: TRBV7-9
clone_size: .
cdr3_length: 13
j_call: TRBJ2-7
cdr3_nt: TGTTCCAGCAGCCCTACTAGCTCCTACGAGCAGTACTTC
cdr3_aa: CSSSPTSSYEQYF

d_call: .
v_call: TRBV2
clone_size: .
cdr3_length: 14
j_call: TRBJ1-5
cdr3_nt: TGTGCCAGCAGTGAATACACGGGGGTTTTGCTCCAGCATTTT
cdr3_aa: CASSEYTGVLLQHF

d_call: TRBD1
v_call: TRBV4-1
clone_size: .
cdr3_length: 16
j_call: TRBJ2-7
cdr3_nt: TGCGCCAGCAGCCAAGTGACGAGACAGGGTTTCGCCGAGCAGTACTTC
cdr3_aa: CASSQVTRQGFAEQYF

d_call: .
v_call: TRBV2
clone_size: .
cdr3_length: 15
j_call: TRBJ1-1
cdr3_nt: TGTGCCAGCAGTGAGACCGGGTTTTCTCCGACTGAAGCTTTCTTT
cdr3_aa: CASSETGFSPTEAFF

d_call: TRBD1
v_call: TRBV18
clone_size: .
cdr3_length: 16
j_call: TRBJ2-1
cdr3_nt: TGTGCCAGCTCACCGAGGGACAGTTTCTCCTACAATGAGCAGTTCTTC
cdr3_aa: CASSPRDSFSYNEQFF

d_call: .
v_call: TRBV7-8
clone_size: .
cdr3_length: 15
j_call: TRBJ2-7
cdr3_nt: TGTGCCAGCAGCTTAAGGGAGGGGGACTCCTACGAGCAGTACTTC
cdr3_aa: CASSLREGDSYEQYF

d_call: TRBD1
v_call: TRBV7-9
clone_size: .
cdr3_length: 15
j_call: TRBJ2-5
cdr3_nt: TGTGCCAGCAGCTTAGCGACAGGGGGCGCCGAGACCCAGTACTTC
cdr3_aa: CASSLATGGAETQYF

d_call: .
v_call: TRBV28
clone_size: few
cdr3_length: 16
j_call: TRBJ1-5
cdr3_nt: TGTGCCAGCAGTCCAGGCGGCAGGGATAGCAATCAGCCCCAGCATTTT
cdr3_aa: CASSPGGRDSNQPQHF

d_call: TRBD1
v_call: TRBV6-5
clone_size: .
cdr3_length: 15
j_call: TRBJ1-3
cdr3_nt: TGTGCCAGCAGCAAGTCGGACAGGGGCCGAAACACCATATATTTT
cdr3_aa: CASSKSDRGRNTIYF

d_call: .
v_call: TRBV18
clone_size: .
cdr3_length: 16
j_call: TRBJ2-7
cdr3_nt: TGTGCCAGCTCAAGTCTCGCTTCAGACAGGTTGTCCGAGCAGTACTTC
cdr3_aa: CASSSLASDRLSEQYF

d_call: .
v_call: TRBV11-2
clone_size: .
cdr3_length: 13
j_call: TRBJ1-5
cdr3_nt: TGTGCCAGCAGCTTAGATCGCAGTCAGCCCCAGCATTTT
cdr3_aa: CASSLDRSQPQHF

d_call: TRBD2
v_call: TRBV7-2
clone_size: .
cdr3_length: 16
j_call: TRBJ2-5
cdr3_nt: TGTGCCAGCAGCTTATCTCCTAGCGGGGGGTTGGGGACCCAGTACTTC
cdr3_aa: CASSLSPSGGLGTQYF

d_call: TRBD1
v_call: TRBV29-1
clone_size: .
cdr3_length: 15
j_call: TRBJ1-1
cdr3_nt: TGCAGCGTTGAAGGTCGGACAGGTGCAGAGACTGAAGCTTTCTTT
cdr3_aa: CSVEGRTGAETEAFF

d_call: .
v_call: TRBV29-1
clone_size: .
cdr3_length: 12
j_call: TRBJ2-1
cdr3_nt: TGCAGCGGTGACAGCTCCTACAATGAGCAGTTCTTC
cdr3_aa: CSGDSSYNEQFF

d_call: .
v_call: TRBV29-1
clone_size: once
cdr3_length: 13
j_call: TRBJ1-1
cdr3_nt: TGCAGCGCCACAGGGAGGGGGAACACTGAAGCTTTCTTT
cdr3_aa: CSATGRGNTEAFF

d_call: TRBD1
v_call: TRBV27
clone_size: .
cdr3_length: 15
j_call: TRBJ2-7
cdr3_nt: TGTGCCAGCGGGCCGGACAGGGGGCTAACCTACGAGCAGTACTTC
cdr3_aa: CASGPDRGLTYEQYF

d_call: .
v_call: TRBV6-1
clone_size: once
cdr3_length: 13
j_call: TRBJ2-1
cdr3_nt: TGTGCCAGCAGTGAGGCGACTGCATCTTTTGGGTTCTTC
cdr3_aa: CASSEATASFGFF

d_call: .
v_call: TRBV6-5
clone_size: .
cdr3_length: 14
j_call: TRBJ1-2
cdr3_nt: TGTGCCAGCAGTTACGGGGCCCGAAGGGATGGCTACACCTTC
cdr3_aa: CASSYGARRDGYTF

d_call: .
v_call: TRBV28
clone_size: .
cdr3_length: 12
j_call: TRBJ1-1
cdr3_nt: TGTGCCAGCCATACCCTGAACAGGTCTGCTTTCTTT
cdr3_aa: CASHTLNRSAFF

d_call: .
v_call: TRBV9
clone_size: .
cdr3_length: 13
j_call: TRBJ1-4
cdr3_nt: TGTGCCAGCAGCGTAGGAGTGGTGGAAAAACTGTTTTTT
cdr3_aa: CASSVGVVEKLFF

d_call: TRBD1
v_call: TRBV5-1
clone_size: .
cdr3_length: 15
j_call: TRBJ2-7
cdr3_nt: TGCGCCAGCAGCTCCTCGTACAGGGGGGCCTACGAGCAGTACTTC
cdr3_aa: CASSSSYRGAYEQYF

d_call: .
v_call: TRBV29-1
clone_size: .
cdr3_length: 14
j_call: TRBJ1-3
cdr3_nt: TGCAGCGTTGATCCCGGGACTTCTGGAAACACCATATATTTT
cdr3_aa: CSVDPGTSGNTIYF

d_call: TRBD2
v_call: TRBV11-3
clone_size: .
cdr3_length: 16
j_call: TRBJ2-1
cdr3_nt: TGTGCCAGCAGCTCGAAGCGGGGGCTTAACTACAATGAGCAGTTCTTC
cdr3_aa: CASSSKRGLNYNEQFF

d_call: .
v_call: TRBV5-1
clone_size: .
cdr3_length: 17
j_call: TRBJ2-2
cdr3_nt: TGCGCCAGCAGCTCCCCGGAGGGACAGACGAACCCCGGGGAGCTGTTTTTT
cdr3_aa: CASSSPEGQTNPGELFF

d_call: TRBD1
v_call: TRBV2
clone_size: few
cdr3_length: 14
j_call: TRBJ1-5
cdr3_nt: TGTGCCAGCAGTAAGGACAGGGGGATTCAGCCCCAGCATTTT
cdr3_aa: CASSKDRGIQPQHF

d_call: .
v_call: TRBV6-5
clone_size: .
cdr3_length: 14
j_call: TRBJ2-7
cdr3_nt: TGTGCCAGCAGTGTTCCCCAGATACGCTACGAGCAGTACTTC
cdr3_aa: CASSVPQIRYEQYF

d_call: .
v_call: TRBV6-5
clone_size: few
cdr3_length: 11
j_call: TRBJ1-2
cdr3_nt: TGTGCCAGCCTAAGCCCTTCGGGCTACACCTTC
cdr3_aa: CASLSPSGYTF

d_call: .
v_call: TRBV12-5
clone_size: .
cdr3_length: 16
j_call: TRBJ2-5
cdr3_nt: TGTGCTAGTGGTTTGGGGGTAACCGACTTGGAGGAGACCCAGTACTTC
cdr3_aa: CASGLGVTDLEETQYF

d_call: .
v_call: TRBV10-3
clone_size: .
cdr3_length: 12
j_call: TRBJ2-7
cdr3_nt: TGTGCCATCAGTGACACATCCTACGAGCAGTACTTC
cdr3_aa: CAISDTSYEQYF

d_call: TRBD2
v_call: TRBV14
clone_size: few
cdr3_length: 20
j_call: TRBJ2-5
cdr3_nt: TGTGCCAGCAGCCCGCTTGTATCCTGGCCTAGCGGGGGGCCCGTTGGTACCCAGTACTTC
cdr3_aa: CASSPLVSWPSGGPVGTQYF

d_call: .
v_call: TRBV6-4
clone_size: .
cdr3_length: 19
j_call: TRBJ1-6
cdr3_nt: TGTGCCAGCAGTGAGCATAACTCCCCCGAAACGGGAGAAGATTCACCCCTCCACTTT
cdr3_aa: CASSEHNSPETGEDSPLHF